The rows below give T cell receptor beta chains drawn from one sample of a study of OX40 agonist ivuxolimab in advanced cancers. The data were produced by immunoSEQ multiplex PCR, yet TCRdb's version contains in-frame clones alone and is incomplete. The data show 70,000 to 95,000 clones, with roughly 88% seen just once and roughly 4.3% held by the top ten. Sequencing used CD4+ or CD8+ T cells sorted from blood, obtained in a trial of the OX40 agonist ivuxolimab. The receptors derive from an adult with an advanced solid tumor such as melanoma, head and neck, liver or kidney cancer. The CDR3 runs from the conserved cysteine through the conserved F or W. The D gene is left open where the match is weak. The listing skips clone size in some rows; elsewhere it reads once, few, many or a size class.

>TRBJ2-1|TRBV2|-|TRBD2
CASRGLAGHNEQFF
TGTGCCAGCAGGGGACTAGCGGGTCACAATGAGCAGTTCTTC
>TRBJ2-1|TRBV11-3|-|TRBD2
CASSSSSGRGEQFF
TGTGCCAGCAGCTCCTCTAGCGGGAGGGGTGAGCAGTTCTTC
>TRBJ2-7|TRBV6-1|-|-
CASSDPAGEQYF
TGTGCCAGCAGTGACCCAGCGGGCGAGCAGTACTTC
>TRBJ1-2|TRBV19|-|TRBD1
CASSDRGHYGYTF
TGTGCCAGTAGTGACAGGGGCCACTATGGCTACACCTTC
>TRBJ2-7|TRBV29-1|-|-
CSVEDEMPSRRVSYEQYF
TGCAGCGTTGAAGACGAGATGCCAAGTCGCAGGGTATCCTACGAGCAGTACTTC
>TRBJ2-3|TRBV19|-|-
CASREGPGTDTQYF
TGTGCCAGTAGGGAAGGGCCGGGTACAGATACGCAGTATTTT
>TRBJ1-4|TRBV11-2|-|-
CASSVSVATNEKLFF
TGTGCCAGCAGCGTCTCAGTGGCAACTAATGAAAAACTGTTTTTT
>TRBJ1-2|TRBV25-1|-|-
CASSEQGQNYDYTF
TGTGCCAGCAGTGAACAGGGGCAAAACTATGACTACACCTTC
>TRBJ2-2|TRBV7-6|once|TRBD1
CASSFVGWTGSGELFF
TGTGCCAGCAGCTTTGTAGGCTGGACAGGGTCCGGGGAGCTGTTTTTT
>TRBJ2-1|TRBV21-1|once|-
CASSKGSGPPSSYNEQFF
TGTGCCAGCAGCAAAGGGTCGGGACCCCCAAGCTCCTACAATGAGCAGTTCTTC
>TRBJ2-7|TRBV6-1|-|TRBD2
CASRHQTGGPYEQYF
TGTGCCAGCAGACACCAGACGGGAGGCCCCTACGAGCAGTACTTC
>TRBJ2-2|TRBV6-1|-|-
CASSTPVGGELFF
TGTGCCAGCAGTACCCCGGTTGGCGGGGAGCTGTTTTTT
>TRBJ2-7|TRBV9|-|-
CASSVEGSAAYEQYF
TGTGCCAGCAGCGTAGAGGGTAGCGCAGCCTACGAGCAGTACTTC
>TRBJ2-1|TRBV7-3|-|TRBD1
CASSVYRGLQDNEQFF
TGTGCCAGCAGCGTATACAGGGGGCTTCAGGACAATGAGCAGTTCTTC
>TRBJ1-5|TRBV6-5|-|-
CASSYDLGRQPQHF
TGTGCCAGCAGTTACGACCTGGGGCGTCAGCCCCAGCATTTT
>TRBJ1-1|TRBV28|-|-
CASSSGTLTEAFF
TGTGCCAGCAGTTCGGGGACCTTGACTGAAGCTTTCTTT
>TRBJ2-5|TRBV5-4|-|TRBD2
CASSPYGLAQTQYF
TGTGCCAGCAGCCCCTATGGACTAGCGCAGACCCAGTACTTC
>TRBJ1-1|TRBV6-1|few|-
CASSERVGSEAFF
TGTGCCAGCAGTGAAAGGGTAGGGTCTGAAGCTTTCTTT
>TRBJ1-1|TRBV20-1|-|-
CSAFWNTEAFF
TGCAGTGCTTTTTGGAACACTGAAGCTTTCTTT
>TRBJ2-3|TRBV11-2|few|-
CASSQGTSFRYF
TGTGCCAGCAGTCAAGGGACTTCTTTCCGGTATTTT
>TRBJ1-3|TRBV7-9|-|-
CASSLARSSGNTIYF
TGTGCCAGCAGCTTAGCGAGGTCCTCTGGAAACACCATATATTTT
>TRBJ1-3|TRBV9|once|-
CASMSSGNTIYF
TGTGCCAGCATGAGCTCTGGAAACACCATATATTTT
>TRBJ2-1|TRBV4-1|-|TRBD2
CASSQVGSGRGNEQFF
TGCGCCAGCAGCCAAGTAGGTAGCGGGAGGGGGAATGAGCAGTTCTTC
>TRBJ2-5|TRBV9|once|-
CASSFRGTDQETQYF
TGTGCCAGCTCTTTTCGCGGCACAGACCAAGAGACCCAGTACTTC
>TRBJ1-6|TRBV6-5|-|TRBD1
CASTPTGAMGSPLHF
TGTGCCAGCACTCCGACAGGGGCTATGGGTTCACCCCTCCACTTT
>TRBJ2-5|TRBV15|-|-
CATSRDAGRQETQYF
TGTGCCACCAGCAGAGATGCGGGTAGGCAAGAGACCCAGTACTTC
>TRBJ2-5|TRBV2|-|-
CASSAQGGQETQYF
TGTGCCAGCAGTGCACAGGGAGGGCAAGAGACCCAGTACTTC
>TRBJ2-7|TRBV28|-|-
CASRGITGMYEQYF
TGTGCCAGCAGGGGAATAACAGGGATGTACGAGCAGTACTTC
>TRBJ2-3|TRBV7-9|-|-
CASSFVRESGLDTQYF
TGTGCCAGCAGCTTTGTGCGGGAATCGGGATTAGATACGCAGTATTTT
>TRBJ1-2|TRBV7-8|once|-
CASSPRGPADYGYTF
TGTGCCAGCAGCCCTCGAGGGCCGGCAGACTATGGCTACACCTTC
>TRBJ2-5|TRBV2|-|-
CASRGSQVYQETQYF
TGTGCCAGCCGTGGTTCACAGGTCTACCAAGAGACCCAGTACTTC
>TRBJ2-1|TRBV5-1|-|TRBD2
CASSPIAGGLNNEQFF
TGCGCCAGCAGCCCCATAGCGGGAGGCTTGAACAATGAGCAGTTCTTC
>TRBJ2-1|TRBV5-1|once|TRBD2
CASSLAGRAHEQFF
TGCGCCAGCAGCTTGGCGGGGAGGGCCCATGAGCAGTTCTTC
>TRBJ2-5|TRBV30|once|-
CAVGQGQETQYF
TGTGCCGTGGGCCAGGGGCAAGAGACCCAGTACTTC
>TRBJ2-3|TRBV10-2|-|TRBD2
CASRGLAVGTDTQYF
TGCGCCAGCAGAGGACTAGCGGTCGGCACAGATACGCAGTATTTT
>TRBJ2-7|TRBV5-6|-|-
CASSLAYEQYF
TGTGCCAGCAGCTTGGCATACGAGCAGTACTTC
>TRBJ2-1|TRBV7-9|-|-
CASSLDRSPPIF
TGTGCCAGCAGCTTAGATCGGTCGCCCCCGATCTTC
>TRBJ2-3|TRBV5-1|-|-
CASSLRDSTDTQYF
TGCGCCAGCAGCTTGCGCGACAGCACAGATACGCAGTATTTT
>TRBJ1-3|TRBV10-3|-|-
CAISDGGGNTIYF
TGTGCCATCAGTGATGGGGGTGGAAACACCATATATTTT
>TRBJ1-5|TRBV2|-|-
CASSEQGQPQHF
TGTGCCAGCAGTGAACAGGGTCAGCCCCAGCATTTT
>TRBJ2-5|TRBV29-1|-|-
CSVIREETQYF
TGCAGCGTCATCAGGGAAGAGACCCAGTACTTC
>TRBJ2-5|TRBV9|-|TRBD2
CASASSSGRGEETQYF
TGTGCCAGCGCGTCTTCTAGCGGGAGGGGAGAGGAGACCCAGTACTTC
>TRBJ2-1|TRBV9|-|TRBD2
CASSVGLAGNNEQFF
TGTGCCAGCAGCGTCGGACTAGCGGGAAACAATGAGCAGTTCTTC
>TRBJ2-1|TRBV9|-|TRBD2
CASSPTTSGGGPSSYNEQFF
TGTGCCAGCAGCCCAACGACTAGCGGAGGGGGTCCGAGCTCCTACAATGAGCAGTTCTTC
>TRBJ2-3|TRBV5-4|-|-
CASGSTDTQYF
TGTGCCAGCGGAAGCACAGATACGCAGTATTTT
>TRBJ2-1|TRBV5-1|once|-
CASSLGVFSEQFF
TGCGCCAGCAGCTTGGGCGTTTTTAGTGAGCAGTTCTTC
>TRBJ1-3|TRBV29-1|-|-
CSVSMSSGNTIYF
TGCAGCGTATCGATGAGCTCTGGAAACACCATATATTTT
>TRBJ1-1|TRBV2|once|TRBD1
CASRGQGDRAEAFF
TGTGCCAGCAGAGGACAGGGTGATAGGGCTGAAGCTTTCTTT